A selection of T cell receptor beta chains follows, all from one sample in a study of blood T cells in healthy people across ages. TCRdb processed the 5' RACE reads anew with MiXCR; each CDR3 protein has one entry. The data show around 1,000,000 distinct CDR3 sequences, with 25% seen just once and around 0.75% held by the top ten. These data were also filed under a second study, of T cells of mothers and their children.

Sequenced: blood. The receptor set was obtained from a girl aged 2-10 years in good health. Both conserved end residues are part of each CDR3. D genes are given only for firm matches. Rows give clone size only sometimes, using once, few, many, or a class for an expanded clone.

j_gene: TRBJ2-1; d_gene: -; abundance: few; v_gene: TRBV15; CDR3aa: CATSRANNEQFF; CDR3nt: TGTGCCACCAGCAGGGCCAACAATGAGCAGTTCTTC
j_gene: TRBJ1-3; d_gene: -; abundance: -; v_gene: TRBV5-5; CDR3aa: CASSFRVFEFWSGNTIYF; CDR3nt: TGTGCCAGCAGCTTTCGAGTTTTTGAGTTTTGGTCTGGAAACACCATATATTTT
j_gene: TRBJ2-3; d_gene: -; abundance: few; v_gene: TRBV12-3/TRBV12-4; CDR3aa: CASRGGADTQYF; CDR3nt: TGTGCTAGCAGGGGGGGGGCAGATACGCAGTATTTT
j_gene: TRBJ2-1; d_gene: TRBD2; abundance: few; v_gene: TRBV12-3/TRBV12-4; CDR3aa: CASSSSGGPQHEQFF; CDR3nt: TGTGCCAGCAGCAGTAGCGGGGGGCCCCAGCATGAGCAGTTCTTC
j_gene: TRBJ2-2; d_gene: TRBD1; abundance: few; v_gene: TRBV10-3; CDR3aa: CATSTGGENGELFF; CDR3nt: TGTGCCACGTCAACAGGGGGCGAGAACGGGGAGCTGTTTTTT
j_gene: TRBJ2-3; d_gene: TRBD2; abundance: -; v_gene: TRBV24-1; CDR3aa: CATSDSSGLAGFTDTQYF; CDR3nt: TGTGCCACCAGTGACTCAAGCGGACTAGCGGGGTTCACAGATACGCAGTATTTT
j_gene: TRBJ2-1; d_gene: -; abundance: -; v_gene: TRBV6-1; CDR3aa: CVSSDNWVGKGSNEQFF; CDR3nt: TGTGTCAGCAGTGACAATTGGGTGGGGAAGGGATCAAATGAGCAGTTCTTC
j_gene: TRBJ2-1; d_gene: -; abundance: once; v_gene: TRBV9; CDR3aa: CASSSGTSAGHEQFF; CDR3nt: TGTGCCAGCAGCTCCGGGACTTCGGCGGGGCATGAGCAGTTCTTC
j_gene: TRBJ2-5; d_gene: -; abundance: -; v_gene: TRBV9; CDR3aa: CASSVLGTEQETQYF; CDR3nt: TGTGCCAGCAGCGTACTAGGGACGGAACAAGAGACCCAGTACTTC
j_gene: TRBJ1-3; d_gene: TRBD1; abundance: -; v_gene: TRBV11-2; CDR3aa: CASSFGGQGNTIYF; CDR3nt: TGTGCCAGCAGCTTTGGGGGACAGGGAAACACCATATATTTT
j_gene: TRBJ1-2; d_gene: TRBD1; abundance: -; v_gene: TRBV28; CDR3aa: CATYDRAPNYGYTF; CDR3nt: TGTGCCACCTACGACAGGGCTCCCAACTATGGCTACACCTTC
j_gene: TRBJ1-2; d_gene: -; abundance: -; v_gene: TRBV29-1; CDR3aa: CSVELADGYTF; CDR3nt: TGCAGCGTTGAACTTGCCGATGGCTACACCTTC
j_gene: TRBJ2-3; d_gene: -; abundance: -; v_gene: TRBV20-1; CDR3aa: CSARYGDTQYF; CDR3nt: TGCAGTGCTAGATATGGGGATACGCAGTATTTT
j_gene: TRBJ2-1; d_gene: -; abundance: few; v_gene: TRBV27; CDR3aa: CASRRAQSSYNEQFF; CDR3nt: TGTGCCAGCAGAAGAGCGCAGAGCTCCTACAATGAGCAGTTCTTC
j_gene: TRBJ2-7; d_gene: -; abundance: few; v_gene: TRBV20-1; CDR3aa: CSARDRVANAGQYF; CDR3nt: TGCAGTGCTAGAGACAGGGTTGCCAATGCTGGGCAGTACTTC
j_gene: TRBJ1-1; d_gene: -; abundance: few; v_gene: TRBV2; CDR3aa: CASSITQRAAFF; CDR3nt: TGTGCCAGCAGTATAACCCAGAGGGCCGCTTTCTTT
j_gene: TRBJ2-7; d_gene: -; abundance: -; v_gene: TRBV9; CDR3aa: CASSPRTGVGEQYF; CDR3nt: TGTGCCAGCAGCCCCCGGACGGGGGTGGGTGAGCAGTACTTC
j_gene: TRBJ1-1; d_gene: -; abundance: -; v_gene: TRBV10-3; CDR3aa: CAHSLVESLGAEAFF; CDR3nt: TGTGCCCATTCGTTGGTAGAGTCGTTAGGGGCTGAAGCTTTCTTT
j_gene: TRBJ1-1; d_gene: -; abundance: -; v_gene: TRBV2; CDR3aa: CASSKSTRGGDTEAFF; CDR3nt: TGTGCCAGCAGTAAAAGTACCAGGGGAGGGGACACTGAAGCTTTCTTT
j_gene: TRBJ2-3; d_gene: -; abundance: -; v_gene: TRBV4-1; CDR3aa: CASSQDRARSGGTDTQYF; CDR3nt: TGCGCCAGCAGCCAAGATCGGGCGCGGAGTGGGGGCACAGATACGCAGTATTTT
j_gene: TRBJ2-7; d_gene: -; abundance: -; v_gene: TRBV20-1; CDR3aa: CSVSGVGEQYF; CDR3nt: TGCAGTGTCAGTGGGGTCGGCGAGCAGTACTTC
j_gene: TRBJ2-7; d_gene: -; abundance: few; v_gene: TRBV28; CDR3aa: CASSPPGGRLFAEQYF; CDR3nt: TGTGCCAGCAGTCCTCCCGGGGGGCGTCTCTTTGCCGAGCAGTACTTC
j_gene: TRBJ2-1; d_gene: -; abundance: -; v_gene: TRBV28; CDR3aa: CASSQKSGALLSYNEQFF; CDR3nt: TGTGCCAGCAGCCAGAAAAGCGGAGCCCTTCTCTCCTACAATGAGCAGTTCTTC
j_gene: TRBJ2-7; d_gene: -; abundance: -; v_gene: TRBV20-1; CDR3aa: CSTLQAREEQYF; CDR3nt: TGCAGTACCTTACAAGCCAGGGAGGAGCAGTACTTC
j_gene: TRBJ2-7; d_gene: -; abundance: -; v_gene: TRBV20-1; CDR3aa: CSASGSGGWGEQYF; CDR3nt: TGCAGTGCTAGTGGGTCGGGGGGCTGGGGCGAGCAGTACTTC
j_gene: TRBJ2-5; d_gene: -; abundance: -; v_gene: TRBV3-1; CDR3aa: CASSQDRRAAGETQYF; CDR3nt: TGTGCCAGCAGCCAAGATCGGAGGGCCGCCGGGGAGACCCAGTACTTC
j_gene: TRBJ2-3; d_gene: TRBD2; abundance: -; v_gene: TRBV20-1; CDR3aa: CSGVAGGGADTQYF; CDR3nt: TGCAGTGGCGTAGCGGGAGGTGGGGCAGATACGCAGTATTTT
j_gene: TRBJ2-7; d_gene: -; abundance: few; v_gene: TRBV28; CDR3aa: CASSFGNDWLPGDEQYF; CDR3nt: TGTGCCAGCAGTTTCGGTAATGATTGGCTACCTGGGGACGAGCAGTACTTC
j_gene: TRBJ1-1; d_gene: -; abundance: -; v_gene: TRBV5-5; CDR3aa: CASSLGGRYTEAFF; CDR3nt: TGTGCCAGCAGCTTGGGGGGCAGATACACTGAAGCTTTCTTT
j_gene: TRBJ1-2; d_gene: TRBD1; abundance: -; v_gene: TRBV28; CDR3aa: CASSSPLGQADYYGYTF; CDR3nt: TGTGCCAGCAGTTCCCCGTTGGGACAGGCCGATTACTATGGCTACACCTTC
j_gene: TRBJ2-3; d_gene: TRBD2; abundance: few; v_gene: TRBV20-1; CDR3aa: CSALRTGGVNTQYF; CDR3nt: TGCAGTGCTCTCCGCACCGGGGGGGTGAATACGCAGTATTTT
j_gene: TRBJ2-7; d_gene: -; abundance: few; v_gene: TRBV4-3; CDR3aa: CASSRVPFYEQYF; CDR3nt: TGCGCCAGCAGCCGGGTCCCCTTCTACGAGCAGTACTTC
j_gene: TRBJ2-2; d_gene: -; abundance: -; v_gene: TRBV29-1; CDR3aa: CSSRDTNTGELFF; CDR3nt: TGCAGCAGCCGGGACACGAACACCGGGGAGCTGTTTTTT
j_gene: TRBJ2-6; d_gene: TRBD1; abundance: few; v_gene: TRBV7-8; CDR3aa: CASSFLGRTTGLGSGANVLTF; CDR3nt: TGTGCCAGCAGCTTTTTGGGGCGGACGACAGGGTTGGGCTCTGGGGCCAACGTCCTGACTTTC
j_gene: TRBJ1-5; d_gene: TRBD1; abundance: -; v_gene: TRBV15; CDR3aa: CATSRRFSVTGTGDNQPQHF; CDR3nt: TGTGCCACCAGCAGAAGGTTCTCCGTTACCGGGACAGGGGATAATCAGCCCCAGCATTTT
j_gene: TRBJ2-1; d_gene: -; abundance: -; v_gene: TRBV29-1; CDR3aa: CSVEWVMSYNEQFF; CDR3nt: TGCAGCGTTGAGTGGGTGATGTCCTACAATGAGCAGTTCTTC
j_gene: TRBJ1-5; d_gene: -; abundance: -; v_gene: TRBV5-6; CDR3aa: CASSLTSSNQPQHF; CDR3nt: TGTGCCAGCAGCCTCACCAGTAGCAATCAGCCCCAGCATTTT
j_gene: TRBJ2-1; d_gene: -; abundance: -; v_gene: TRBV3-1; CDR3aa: CASSYTISNNEQFF; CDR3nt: TGTGCCAGTTCTTACACGATTTCCAACAATGAGCAGTTCTTC
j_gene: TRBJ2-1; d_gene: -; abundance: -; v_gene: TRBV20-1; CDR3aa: CSARDHLLGTNSYNEQFF; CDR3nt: TGCAGTGCTAGAGATCACCTGCTTGGGACGAACTCCTACAATGAGCAGTTCTTC
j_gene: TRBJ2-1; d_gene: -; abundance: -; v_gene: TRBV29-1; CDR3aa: CSVAENNRNEQFF; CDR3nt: TGCAGCGTTGCTGAGAATAATAGAAATGAGCAGTTCTTC
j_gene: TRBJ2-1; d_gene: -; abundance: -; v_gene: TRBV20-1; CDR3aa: CSVMASSSYNEQFF; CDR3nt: TGCAGTGTTATGGCGTCCAGCTCCTACAATGAGCAGTTCTTC
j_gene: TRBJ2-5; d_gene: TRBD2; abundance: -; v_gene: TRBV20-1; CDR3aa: CSYIGTSGGETQYF; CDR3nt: TGCAGTTACATCGGGACTAGCGGGGGAGAGACCCAGTACTTC
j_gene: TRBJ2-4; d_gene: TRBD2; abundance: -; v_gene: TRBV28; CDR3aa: CASSSSGTTSGVQYF; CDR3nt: TGTGCCAGCAGTTCCTCCGGGACTACCTCTGGGGTTCAGTACTTC
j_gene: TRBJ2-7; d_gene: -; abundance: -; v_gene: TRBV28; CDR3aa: CASSEGGDSYEQYF; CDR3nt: TGTGCCAGCAGTGAGGGGGGGGACTCCTACGAGCAGTACTTC
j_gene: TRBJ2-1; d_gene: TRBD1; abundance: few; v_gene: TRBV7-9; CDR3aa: CASNSRGTASYNEQFF; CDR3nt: TGTGCCAGCAACTCCCGTGGGACAGCTTCCTACAATGAGCAGTTCTTC
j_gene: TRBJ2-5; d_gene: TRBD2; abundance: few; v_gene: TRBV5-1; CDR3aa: CASSLSTGGGETQYF; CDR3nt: TGCGCCAGCAGCTTGTCCACGGGAGGAGGAGAGACCCAGTACTTC
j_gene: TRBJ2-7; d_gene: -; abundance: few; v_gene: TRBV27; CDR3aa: CASSSRQESYEQYF; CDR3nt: TGTGCCAGCAGTTCTCGACAGGAGTCCTACGAGCAGTACTTC
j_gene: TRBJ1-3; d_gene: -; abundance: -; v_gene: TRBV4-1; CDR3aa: CASSQVGDSGNTIYF; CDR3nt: TGCGCCAGCAGCCAAGTCGGGGACTCTGGAAACACCATATATTTT
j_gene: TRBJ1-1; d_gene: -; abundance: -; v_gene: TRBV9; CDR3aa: CASSSTGLGAFF; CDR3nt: TGTGCCAGCAGCTCTACAGGGTTGGGAGCTTTCTTT
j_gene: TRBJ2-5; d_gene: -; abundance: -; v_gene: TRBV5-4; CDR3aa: CASSLSPTPQETQYF; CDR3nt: TGTGCCAGCAGCTTGTCGCCGACTCCTCAAGAGACCCAGTACTTC
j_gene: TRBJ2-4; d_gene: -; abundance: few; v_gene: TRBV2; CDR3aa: CASSEEADLNIQYF; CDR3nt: TGTGCCAGCAGTGAGGAGGCAGACCTCAACATTCAGTACTTC
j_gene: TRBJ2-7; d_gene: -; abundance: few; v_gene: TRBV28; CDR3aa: CATLDRYSYEQYF; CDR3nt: TGTGCCACGCTGGACCGGTACTCCTACGAGCAGTACTTC
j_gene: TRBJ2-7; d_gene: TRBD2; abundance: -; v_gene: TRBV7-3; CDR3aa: CASSHRGGQEQYF; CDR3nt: TGTGCCAGCAGCCACCGGGGGGGCCAGGAGCAGTACTTC
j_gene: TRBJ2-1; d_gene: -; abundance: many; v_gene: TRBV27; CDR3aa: CASSPTGNYNEQFF; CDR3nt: TGTGCCAGCAGTCCTACAGGGAACTACAATGAGCAGTTCTTC
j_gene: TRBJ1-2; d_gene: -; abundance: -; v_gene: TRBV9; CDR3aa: CASSVDHRNSNYGYTF; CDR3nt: TGTGCCAGCAGCGTAGATCACAGGAATTCAAACTATGGCTACACCTTC
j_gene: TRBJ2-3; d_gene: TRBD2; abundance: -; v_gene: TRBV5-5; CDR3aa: CASSRGLAGTDTQYF; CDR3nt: TGTGCCAGCAGCCGGGGACTAGCGGGCACAGATACGCAGTATTTT
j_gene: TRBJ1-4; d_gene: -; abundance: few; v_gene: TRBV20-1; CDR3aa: CSVGTGIGSEKLFF; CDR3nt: TGCAGTGTTGGTACAGGAATCGGGAGTGAAAAACTGTTTTTT
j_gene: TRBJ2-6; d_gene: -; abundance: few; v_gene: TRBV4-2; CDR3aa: CASSQDGIFSWGGLSGANVLTF; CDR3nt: TGTGCCAGCAGCCAAGATGGGATTTTTTCGTGGGGGGGCCTCTCTGGGGCCAACGTCCTGACTTTC